Reported below is one T cell receptor (beta chain). Antigen specificity is unknown. The data originate from a study of response to subunit inactivated influenza vaccine. Study-wide findings and caveats: Each seasonal influenza vaccination, the authors suggested, recruits few new T cells.

The V gene lost 0 bases and the J gene lost 10 bases, with 19 bases spanning the gap. CDR1 is SGHDN, CDR2 FVKESK, per germline. The CDR3 contains 16 residues. TCRdb ran MiXCR on the RT-PCR reads and lists one entry per CDR3 protein. Of approximately 520,000 distinct CDR3 sequences in the sample, 15% to 20% were seen once. The J gene is TRBJ2-1, the V gene TRBV14; D perhaps matches TRBD2 (6 bases). Material: CD4+ T cells sorted from PBMCs, obtained around 25 months after vaccination. The clonotype originates from a man between 50 and 75 years old who received an inactivated influenza vaccine. The CDR3 DNA is TGTGCCAGCAGCCAAGATCGGGGGACCATCCTTGAGGAGCAGTTCTTC. It is translated as CASSQDRGTILEEQFF.